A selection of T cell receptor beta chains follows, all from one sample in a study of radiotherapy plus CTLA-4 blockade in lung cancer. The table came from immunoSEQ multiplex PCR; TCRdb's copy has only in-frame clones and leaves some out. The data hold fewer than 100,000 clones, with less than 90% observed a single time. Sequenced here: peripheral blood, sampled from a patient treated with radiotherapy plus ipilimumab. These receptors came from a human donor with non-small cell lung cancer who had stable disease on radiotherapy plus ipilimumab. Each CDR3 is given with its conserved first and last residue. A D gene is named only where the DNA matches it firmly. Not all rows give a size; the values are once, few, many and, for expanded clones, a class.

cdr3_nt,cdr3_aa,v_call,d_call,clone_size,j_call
TGTGCCAGCAGCGCCGGGGGGGGTTCCTCTGGAAACACCATATATTTT,CASSAGGGSSGNTIYF,TRBV9,NA,NA,TRBJ1-3
TGTGCCAGCAGCTTAGAGGGGGGAAGTGAAAAACTGTTTTTT,CASSLEGGSEKLFF,TRBV7-9,NA,NA,TRBJ1-4
TGCGCCAGCAGCTTGGTGGGCAGGGGAACTGAAGCTTTCTTT,CASSLVGRGTEAFF,TRBV5-1,NA,NA,TRBJ1-1
TGCGCCAGCAGTGAGGGTGACAGCTTAGGGGCCGGGGAGCTGTTTTTT,CASSEGDSLGAGELFF,TRBV10-1,NA,NA,TRBJ2-2
TGTGCCAGCAGCCAAGGCCGCACCGGGGAGCTGTTTTTT,CASSQGRTGELFF,TRBV4-2,NA,NA,TRBJ2-2
TGTGCCAGCAGCGCGGCCACGACAGGGATGGCGGGGGGCTACACCTTC,CASSAATTGMAGGYTF,TRBV9,TRBD1,NA,TRBJ1-2
TGTGCCAGCAGCTTAGAACCGGACAGCTACGAGCAGTACTTC,CASSLEPDSYEQYF,TRBV11-2,NA,NA,TRBJ2-7
TGTGCCAGCAGTGTCATAGCGGGCAGCACAGATACGCAGTATTTT,CASSVIAGSTDTQYF,TRBV6-4,TRBD2,NA,TRBJ2-3
TGTGCCAGCAGCGCCGGCCCCCTCCAAGAGACCCAGTACTTC,CASSAGPLQETQYF,TRBV5-4,NA,NA,TRBJ2-5
TGTGCCAGCAGTGCTGAGCGGGGTCCCAATGAGCAGTTCTTC,CASSAERGPNEQFF,TRBV6-1,TRBD2,NA,TRBJ2-1
TGCGCCAGCAGCTCCACCGGGACTAGTCCCTACGAGCAGTACTTC,CASSSTGTSPYEQYF,TRBV5-1,TRBD2,NA,TRBJ2-7
TGTGCCAGCAGCGTGGGCCTGAGTTTTGACATATATTTT,CASSVGLSFDIYF,TRBV7-8,NA,NA,TRBJ1-3
TGTGCCAGAAGCTTGGTAGTGGCGGACCTAGCCAAAAACATTCAGTACTTC,CARSLVVADLAKNIQYF,TRBV5-3,NA,NA,TRBJ2-4
TGTGCCAGCAGCACACAGGGTTCCCTCCTGAACACTGAAGCTTTCTTT,CASSTQGSLLNTEAFF,TRBV7-3,NA,NA,TRBJ1-1
TGTGCCAGCACCGCGGGGGGGCCACGACGCGAGCAGTACTTC,CASTAGGPRREQYF,TRBV7-2,TRBD2,NA,TRBJ2-7
TGCGCCAGCAGCACCCCGACCCGAATGGGGAGCTCCTACGAGCAGTACTTC,CASSTPTRMGSSYEQYF,TRBV5-1,NA,once,TRBJ2-7
TGTGCCAGCAGCCGGCCTAACTATGGCTACACCTTC,CASSRPNYGYTF,TRBV6-5,NA,once,TRBJ1-2
TGTGCCAGCCTTTCGACAGCGGCGAGGACTGAAGCTTTCTTT,CASLSTAARTEAFF,TRBV6-5,NA,NA,TRBJ1-1
TGTGCCAGCAGCCCCATTTTGGCCGGGGAGCTGTTTTTT,CASSPILAGELFF,TRBV7-3,NA,NA,TRBJ2-2